This T cell receptor beta chain emerged from a study of cytomegalovirus exposure and HLA in healthy donors. Overall study results and limits: The classifier reportedly diagnosed cytomegalovirus status with high specificity and sensitivity. That first-cohort TCR clusters tended to co-occur in the approximately 110 validation repertoires was found in a later analysis. The listing of 150 to 200 TCR beta chains classed them as cytomegalovirus-associated.

This CDR3 spans 14 amino acids. Germline-derived CDR1 and CDR2 are SGHNT and YYREEE (reference sequence). The ends lost 6 bases at V and 4 bases at J; junction bases unmatched: 9. A note on this clone: What it binds is unknown.

Produced via immunoSEQ multiplex PCR; TCRdb's table is partial and in-frame only. The data show approximately 200,000 clones, over 80% seen once. The donors were members of the approximately 130-subject validation cohort (separate from the roughly 700-subject first cohort). What was sequenced was PBMCs. The source of this sequence is a woman aged 18-35 years in good health and CMV-seronegative. V usage is TRBV5-4 and J usage is TRBJ1-1; 7 nucleotides agree with TRBD1. The CDR3 loop reads CASIPGGRRTEAFF. In DNA form, the CDR3 reads TGTGCCAGCATCCCAGGGGGTAGGCGCACTGAAGCTTTCTTT. Based on the CDR3 plus reference TRBV5-4 and TRBJ1-1, the full variable domain is ETGVTQSPTHLIKTRGQQVTLRCSSQSGHNTVSWYQQALGQGPQFIFQYYREEENGRGNFPPRFSGLQFPNYSSELNVNALELDDSALYLCASIPGGRRTEAFFGQGTRLTVV.